Listed here are 5 T cell receptor beta chains from one sample, sequenced in a study of shared clonotypes between healthy human individuals. The assay was immunoSEQ multiplex PCR, and TCRdb's table has in-frame clones only and misses some. This repertoire shows some 2,000,000 clones, 85% to 95% found once; its top ten account for 0.1% to 0.15%. Sequencing input: naive CD4+ T cells sorted from blood. Subset given: CD45RA+ positively selected. Receptor source: a man between 18 and 29 years old in good health.

This clone was detected once. The chain employs TRBV5-1 and TRBJ1-2; D call uncertain. V gave up 4 bases and J gave up 0 bases, with 13 bases separating them. There are 15 residues in the CDR3. Per germline, CDR1 SGHRS and CDR2 YFSETQ. CDR3 nucleotides: TGCGCCAGCAGCCCCCCAGCATCCACTAACTATGGCTACACCTTC. This sequence encodes CASSPPASTNYGYTF. The full variable domain, with the rest looked up from reference TRBV5-1 and TRBJ1-2, is KAGVTQTPRYLIKTRGQQVTLSCSPISGHRSVSWYQQTPGQGLQFLFEYFSETQRNKGNFPGRFSGRQFSNSRSEMNVSTLELGDSALYLCASSPPASTNYGYTFGSGTRLTVV.

The chain has TRBV30 and TRBJ1-2; no reliable D call. The CDR3 consists of 12 residues. Germline lookup yields CDR1 GTSNPN and CDR2 SVGIG (reference sequence). Trimming cost V 2 bases and J 2 bases, with 6 bases left between them. The CDR3 DNA sequence: TGTGCCTGGAGTAGTCAGAACTATGGCTACACCTTC. This sequence encodes CAWSSQNYGYTF.

V gene TRBV30 combines with J gene TRBJ1-4; D remains unclear. V lost 2 bases to trimming and J lost 4 bases, with 14 bases between them. CDR1 is GTSNPN, CDR2 SVGIG, per germline (reference sequence). CDR3 size: 15 residues. The chain's CDR3 is CAWSRSTQVNEKLFF. CDR3 coding DNA: TGTGCCTGGAGTCGGTCCACACAAGTTAATGAAAAACTGTTTTTT. The full variable domain, completed using reference TRBV30 and TRBJ1-4, is SQTIHQWPATLVQPVGSPLSLECTVEGTSNPNLYWYRQAAGRGLQLLFYSVGIGQISSEVPQNLSASRPQDRQFILSSKKLLLSDSGFYLCAWSRSTQVNEKLFFGSGTQLSVL.

The chain carries TRBV30 and TRBJ2-2; D tentatively reads TRBD1 or TRBD2 (7 bases each). CDR1 and CDR2 from the germline V gene are GTSNPN and SVGIG (reference sequence). This CDR3 is built from 15 residues. The V end was cut by 1 base, the J end by 7 bases, with 16 bases between. The CDR3 region has the DNA TGTGCCTGGAGTGCCCAGGGGGGGAGAAGCGGGGAGCTGTTTTTT. It is translated as CAWSAQGGRSGELFF.

A single count supports this clone. The chain employs TRBV30 and TRBJ1-2; unclear D gene. CDR1 and CDR2 (germline): GTSNPN, SVGIG (reference sequence). The CDR3 is made up of 11 amino acids. CDR3 in amino acids: CATGYRHGYTF. In DNA, the CDR3 is TGTGCTACTGGGTATAGACATGGCTACACCTTC. Full variable domain (outside the CDR3, taken from reference TRBV30 and TRBJ1-2): SQTIHQWPATLVQPVGSPLSLECTVEGTSNPNLYWYRQAAGRGLQLLFYSVGIGQISSEVPQNLSASRPQDRQFILSSKKLLLSDSGFYLCATGYRHGYTFGSGTRLTVV.